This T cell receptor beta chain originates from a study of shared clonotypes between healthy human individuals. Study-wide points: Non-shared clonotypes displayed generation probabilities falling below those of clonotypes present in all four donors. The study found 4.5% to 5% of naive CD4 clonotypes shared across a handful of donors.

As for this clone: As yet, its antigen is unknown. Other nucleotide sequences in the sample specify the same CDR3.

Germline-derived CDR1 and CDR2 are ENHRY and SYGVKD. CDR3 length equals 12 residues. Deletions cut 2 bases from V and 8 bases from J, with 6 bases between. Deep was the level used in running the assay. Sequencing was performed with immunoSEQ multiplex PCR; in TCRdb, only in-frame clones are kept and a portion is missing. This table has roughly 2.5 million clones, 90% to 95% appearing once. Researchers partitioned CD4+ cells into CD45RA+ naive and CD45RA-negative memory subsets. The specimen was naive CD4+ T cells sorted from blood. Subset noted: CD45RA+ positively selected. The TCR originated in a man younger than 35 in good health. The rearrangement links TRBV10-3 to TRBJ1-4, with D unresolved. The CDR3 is CAISEPREKLFF. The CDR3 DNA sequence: TGTGCCATCAGTGAGCCGAGAGAAAAACTGTTTTTT.